The TCR beta chain described here comes from a study of T-cell reconstitution after alpha-beta-depleted transplantation in children. This clonotype has more than one count but fewer than ten. The germline V gene has CDR1 SGHVS and CDR2 FQNEAQ. The V end was cut by 3 bases, the J end by 0 bases, with 15 bases between. There are 16 residues in the CDR3. The TCRbeta library was prepared with unique molecular identifiers. TCRdb re-analysed the PCR reads in MiXCR, keeping a single row per CDR3 protein. The sample records around 200,000 distinct CDR3 sequences, approximately 6.8% being singletons. The sample consisted of PBMCs from the stem cell graft donor, taken from the stem cell graft. This TCR came from a human donor who donated a stem cell graft to a child with Wiskott-Aldrich syndrome. The chain couples TRBV7-8 to TRBJ2-7; D is perhaps TRBD2 (6 bases). In nucleotides, the CDR3 is TGTGCCAGCAGCTTGACGGGACTGTCAAGCTCCTACGAGCAGTACTTC. Translated: CASSLTGLSSSYEQYF. The variable domain in full, with the rest retrieved from reference TRBV7-8 and TRBJ2-7, is GAGVSQSPRYKVAKRGQDVALRCDPISGHVSLFWYQQALGQGPEFLTYFQNEAQLDKSGLPSDRFFAERPEGSVSTLKIQRTQQEDSAVYLCASSLTGLSSSYEQYFGPGTRLTVT.